This T cell receptor beta chain was sequenced for a study of blood T cell repertoires in COVID-19. V dropped 4 bases and J dropped 9; count of bases not matched to a gene: 9. This CDR3 comprises 15 residues. Germline CDR1 is LGHNA and CDR2 is YSLEER. Authors' methods: Reference gene primer amplification gave estimated nucleated cell counts. TCRdb's table, derived via immunoSEQ multiplex PCR, lists solely in-frame clones and lacks some. V and J calls plus clone size are reproduced from that table; the DNA served to infer D and trimming. The repertoire includes around 260,000 clones, 88% of them detected once, and about 0.65% sits in the top ten.

The chain couples TRBV4-3 to TRBJ2-1, with TRBD1 identical over 10 bases. The sequence was collected from a human donor in a cohort sampled during active COVID-19. The source material was peripheral blood. This CDR3 is CASSLTGTGVSEQFF. The CDR3 nucleotides read TGCGCCAGCAGCCTCACCGGGACAGGGGTAAGTGAGCAGTTCTTC.